A single sample is the source of the 2 T cell receptor beta chains below, sequenced in a study of T cell repertoires and leukemia-associated antigens (dated by TCRdb to the late 2010s). These receptors' targets are unknown. The library was built by means of 5' RACE. Instrument on record: Illumina MiSeq. TCRdb trimmed public reads at Q25 via fastp, called clones via MiXCR and kept in-frame beta chains. Merged by CDR3 protein, the rows form single entries marked with the most common genes and DNA. The sample table holds 13,000 to 15,000 distinct CDR3 sequences, of which approximately 38% were seen once. 9.2% of the sample is taken by the ten largest. Sequencing was carried out using CD3+ T cells sorted from blood and cultured. Receptors were obtained from a female donor in good health.

The genes are TRBV9 and TRBJ2-7, with D uncertain. CDR1 SGDLS and CDR2 YYNGEE come from the germline V gene. The CDR3 has 12 amino acids. Between the trimmed V and J ends, which lost 6 bases and 7 bases, there was a span of 14 bases. The CDR3 bases are TGTGCCAGCAACATAGGCCACGATGAGCAGTACTTC. This codes for CASNIGHDEQYF. Supplemented by reference TRBV9 and TRBJ2-7, the full variable domain reads DSGVTQTPKHLITATGQRVTLRCSPRSGDLSVYWYQQSLDQGLQFLIQYYNGEERAKGNILERFSAQQFPDLHSELNLSSLELGDSALYFCASNIGHDEQYFGPGTRLTVT.

Relative to its sample, this clonotype is medium-sized. This chain connects TRBV5-1 to TRBJ2-1; TRBD2 matches at 13 bases. V lost 4 bases, J lost 7 bases, and 5 bases stayed unmatched. From germline, CDR1 is SGHRS and CDR2 YFSETQ. The CDR3 totals 15 residues. CDR3 in DNA: TGCGCCAGCAGCCAAGGGACTAGCGGGGTAAATGAGCAGTTCTTC. Translated: CASSQGTSGVNEQFF. The full variable domain, rest sourced from reference TRBV5-1 and TRBJ2-1, is KAGVTQTPRYLIKTRGQQVTLSCSPISGHRSVSWYQQTPGQGLQFLFEYFSETQRNKGNFPGRFSGRQFSNSRSEMNVSTLELGDSALYLCASSQGTSGVNEQFFGPGTRLTVL.